The 10 T cell receptor beta chains below come from one sample, sequenced in a study of Siglec-9 on CD8 T cells in melanoma. TCRdb keeps only in-frame clones here, not all; method: immunoSEQ multiplex PCR. Of about 36,000 clones in the sample, about 80% were seen once. Input material: Siglec-9- CD8+ T cells sorted from blood. The source is a human donor in good health.

V and J are TRBV7-8 and TRBJ2-2; D not certain. CDR1 and CDR2 (germline): SGHVS, FQNEAQ. V was trimmed by 1 base and J by 3 bases, leaving 9 bases between them. The CDR3 runs to 15 residues. This CDR3 is CASSLDRGYTGELFF. The DNA for the CDR3 is TGTGCCAGCAGCTTAGATCGTGGATACACCGGGGAGCTGTTTTTT. Looking up the rest from reference TRBV7-8 and TRBJ2-2 gives the full variable domain: GAGVSQSPRYKVAKRGQDVALRCDPISGHVSLFWYQQALGQGPEFLTYFQNEAQLDKSGLPSDRFFAERPEGSVSTLKIQRTQQEDSAVYLCASSLDRGYTGELFFGEGSRLTVL.

The V call is TRBV5-4, the J call TRBJ2-7; 8 bases map to TRBD1. The CDR3 totals 16 residues. Per germline, CDR1 SGHNT and CDR2 YYREEE (reference sequence). Losses at the gene ends were 4 bases for V and 2 bases for J; bases not matched to a gene: 11. CDR3 bases: TGTGCCAGCAGCCATTACAAGACGGGACAGGCCTACGAGCAGTACTTC. Encoded protein: CASSHYKTGQAYEQYF.

The V gene is TRBV11-3, the J gene TRBJ2-7, with 8 bases lining up with TRBD2. CDR3 length: 13 residues. Trimming removed 6 bases from V and 3 bases from J; junction bases left unmatched: 4. CDR1 and CDR2 from the germline V gene are SGHNT and YENEEA. The CDR3 DNA sequence: TGTGCCAGCAGGGGACTAGATTTCTACGAGCAGTACTTC. It encodes CASRGLDFYEQYF.

The V call is TRBV2, the J call TRBJ2-6; D is ambiguous. This CDR3 is 18 amino acids long. Germline V gene sequence: CDR1 SNHLY, CDR2 FYNNEI. V was trimmed by 3 bases and J by 1 base, leaving 16 bases between them. The CDR3: CASSESPGVGSGANVLTF. CDR3 in DNA: TGTGCCAGCAGTGAGTCGCCAGGTGTCGGTTCTGGGGCCAACGTCCTGACTTTC.

The chain joins TRBV7-9 to TRBJ2-1, with TRBD1 matching 7 bases. The junction had 4 bases not matched to a gene; V was cut back by 5 bases and J by 3 bases. CDR1 and CDR2 from the germline V gene are SEHNR and FQNEAQ (reference sequence). The CDR3 totals 14 residues. The CDR3 loop is CASSPWDSYNEQFF. CDR3 in DNA: TGTGCCAGCAGCCCATGGGACAGCTACAATGAGCAGTTCTTC. The entire variable domain, with the rest obtained from reference TRBV7-9 and TRBJ2-1, is as follows: DTGVSQNPRHKITKRGQNVTFRCDPISEHNRLYWYRQTLGQGPEFLTYFQNEAQLEKSRLLSDRFSAERPKGSFSTLEIQRTEQGDSAMYLCASSPWDSYNEQFFGPGTRLTVL.

The chain carries TRBV29-1 and TRBJ2-7, with a tentative D call TRBD2 (6 bases). Germline CDR1 and CDR2: SQVTM and ANQGSEA. The CDR3 length is 14 residues. Trimming took off 0 bases at V and 3 bases at J, with 12 bases between the two ends. CDR3 nucleotide sequence: TGCAGCGTTGAAGACCGGGACTCTCACTACGAGCAGTACTTC. Amino acids: CSVEDRDSHYEQYF.

This clone was seen once. The rearrangement joins TRBV5-6 to TRBJ2-3; D might be TRBD2 (5 bases). Germline V gene lookup returns CDR1 SGHDT and CDR2 YYEEEE. V was pared by 2 bases and J by 6 bases, with 10 bases between. The CDR3 contains 13 residues. CDR3 nucleotides: TGTGCCAGCAGCTTTGGGAGCCCGGATACGCAGTATTTT. Amino acids: CASSFGSPDTQYF.

With respect to this clone: One end of the junction is discordant with germline, which a read error may explain. V gene TRBV6-5 combines with J gene TRBJ2-7; D is unclear. Germline-derived CDR1 and CDR2 are MNHEY and SVGAGI. The CDR3 is 11 amino acids. CDR3 bases: TGTGCCAGCAGTTTAGGAGTCGAGGAGTACTTC. This codes for CASSLGVEEYF.

V usage is TRBV19 and J usage is TRBJ1-4; TRBD1 might be the D (5 bases). V lost 3 bases and J 8 bases, leaving 16 bases between the germline ends. The CDR3 runs 15 residues. Looked up from germline, CDR1 is LNHDA and CDR2 is SQIVND (reference sequence). The CDR3 nucleotides read TGTGCCAGTAGTATTGGGACGGCGGTAATCGAAAAACTGTTTTTT. This encodes CASSIGTAVIEKLFF.

The CDR3 DNA reads as TGTGCCAGCAGCTTACAGAACACTGAAGCTTTCTTT. Translating it yields CASSLQNTEAFF. The chain couples TRBV7-9 to TRBJ1-1; D gene ambiguous. The V gene's germline CDR1 is SEHNR and CDR2 FQNEAQ (reference sequence). The CDR3 length is 12 residues. The V and J ends lost 2 bases and 1 base respectively, with 2 bases between them.